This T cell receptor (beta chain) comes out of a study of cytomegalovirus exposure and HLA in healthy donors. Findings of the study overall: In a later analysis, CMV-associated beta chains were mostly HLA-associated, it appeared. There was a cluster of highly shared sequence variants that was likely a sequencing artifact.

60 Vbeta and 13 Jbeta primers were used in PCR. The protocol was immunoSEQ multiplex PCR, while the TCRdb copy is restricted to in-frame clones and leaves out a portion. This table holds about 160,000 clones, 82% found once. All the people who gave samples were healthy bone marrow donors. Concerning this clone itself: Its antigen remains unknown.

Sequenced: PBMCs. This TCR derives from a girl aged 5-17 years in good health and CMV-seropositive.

This CDR3 is CASSSGKNTEAFF. CDR3 coding DNA: TGTGCCAGCAGCTCGGGAAAGAACACTGAAGCTTTCTTT. The chain is built from TRBV7-3 and TRBJ1-1; D gene unclear. Between the trimmed V and J ends, which lost 4 bases and 1 base, there was a span of 7 bases. In germline, CDR1 is SGHTA, CDR2 FQGTGA. This CDR3 contains 13 residues.